This T cell receptor (beta chain) is drawn from a study of blood T cell repertoires in COVID-19. Overall study context: PBMCs, B-cell-depleted T cells, or T cells were the source of the cDNA or gDNA that made up the material.

Authors' analysis steps: Nucleated cell number was recorded as an estimate derived from reference gene primer amplification. TCRdb keeps only in-frame clones here, not all; method: immunoSEQ multiplex PCR. The DNA gave D and trimming, while V, J and clone size come from that table. The sample contains under 450,000 clones, about 91% of which appear only once. Trimming cost V 2 bases and J 5 bases, with 7 bases left between them. Germline CDR1 reads SGHDT; CDR2 reads YYEEEE. This CDR3 has 12 residues. The sequence was obtained from a woman in her forties or fifties with COVID-19, enrolled during active disease. The sequenced material came from peripheral blood. The rearrangement uses TRBV5-6 and TRBJ2-5; no clear D. CDR3 in amino acids: CASSFKFETQYF. The CDR3 nucleotides are TGTGCCAGCAGCTTTAAATTCGAGACCCAGTACTTC.